The 17 T cell receptor beta chains below were found in one sample sequenced in a study of shared clonotypes between healthy human individuals. The data were produced by immunoSEQ multiplex PCR, yet TCRdb's version contains in-frame clones alone and is incomplete. The data show about 2 million clones, less than 95% seen once. Naive CD8 cells comprised CD45RO-negative, CCR7-positively selected cells, excluding terminally differentiated effector memory CD45RA+ cells. Sample: naive CD8+ T cells sorted from blood. The origin of the receptors is a man between 18 and 29 years old in good health.

The chain combines TRBV4-1 with TRBJ1-4, with D possibly TRBD1 on 5 matching bases. This CDR3 has 17 residues. The germline V and J ends were trimmed by 0 bases and 4 bases, with 15 bases remaining between them. From germline, CDR1 is MGHRA and CDR2 YSYEKL. This chain's CDR3 is CASSQEALRQLNEKLFF. CDR3 bases: TGCGCCAGCAGCCAAGAAGCTCTCCGACAGCTTAATGAAAAACTGTTTTTT.

The chain is built from TRBV6-1 and TRBJ2-5; D is possibly TRBD2 (5 bases). CDR1 and CDR2 (germline): MNHNS, SASEGT. With 0 bases removed from V and 5 bases from J, the gap between germline ends came to 13 bases. The CDR3 covers 15 residues. The CDR3 sequence is CASSEARRGGETQYF. CDR3 bases: TGTGCCAGCAGTGAAGCGAGGCGCGGCGGGGAGACCCAGTACTTC.

The rearrangement joins TRBV7-9 to TRBJ2-1; no clear D gene. The germline V gene has CDR1 SEHNR and CDR2 FQNEAQ (reference sequence). Trimming pared 3 bases from V and 4 bases from J, leaving 10 bases between. The CDR3 totals 14 residues. The CDR3 loop is CASSFPDGYNEQFF. Here the CDR3 DNA reads TGTGCCAGCAGCTTTCCGGACGGATACAATGAGCAGTTCTTC.

V usage is TRBV10-3 and J usage is TRBJ1-1, with 11 bases that match TRBD1. The germline gives CDR1 ENHRY, CDR2 SYGVKD. This CDR3 is built from 18 residues. Trimming removed 3 bases from V and 0 bases from J; junction bases left unmatched: 9. Written as DNA, the CDR3 is TGTGCCATCAGTGACGCGGGACAGGGGGTTGTAATGAACACTGAAGCTTTCTTT. Translating it yields CAISDAGQGVVMNTEAFF.

In nucleotides, the CDR3 is TGTGCCAGCAGCCACCGACAGGGGGCGCTGAACGAGCAGTACTTC. Translating it yields CASSHRQGALNEQYF. This rearrangement joins TRBV21-1 to TRBJ2-7; the table's TRBD1 call for D was not verified on the DNA. TRBV21-1 is a pseudogene segment. This CDR3 spans 15 amino acids.

This CDR3 reads CAISEPAGDEQFF. In DNA form, the CDR3 reads TGTGCCATCAGTGAGCCGGCAGGCGACGAGCAGTTCTTC. This chain uses TRBV10-3 with TRBJ2-1, with D uncertain. Deletions cut 2 bases from V and 10 bases from J, with 12 bases between. This CDR3 comprises 13 residues. Germline V CDR1 and CDR2: ENHRY, SYGVKD.

The chain joins TRBV28 to TRBJ1-1; D remains ambiguous. CDR1 is MDHEN, CDR2 SYDVKM, per germline. The CDR3 has 10 amino acids. The V and J ends lost 9 bases and 3 bases respectively, with 5 bases between them. Written as DNA, the CDR3 is TGTGCCAGTGGGGACACTGAAGCTTTCTTT. This sequence encodes CASGDTEAFF.

This clone appeared many times. Other DNA sequences in this specimen translate into the identical CDR3. This rearrangement joins TRBV29-1 to TRBJ1-4, with D unresolved. The germline V and J ends were trimmed by 4 bases and 2 bases, with 8 bases remaining between them. CDR1 and CDR2 (germline): SQVTM, ANQGSEA. CDR3 length: 13 amino acids. Here the CDR3 reads CSVALGTNEKLFF. Here the CDR3 DNA reads TGCAGCGTTGCTCTAGGCACTAATGAAAAACTGTTTTTT.

The chain combines TRBV6-5 with TRBJ2-2, with D possibly being TRBD1 (6 bases). The CDR3 sequence is 13 residues long. Trimming removed 7 bases from V and 6 bases from J, with 12 bases in between. Germline V CDR1 and CDR2: MNHEY, SVGAGI. The CDR3 is CASTQAGAGELFF. CDR3 bases: TGTGCCAGCACCCAGGCAGGGGCCGGGGAGCTGTTTTTT.

The chain joins TRBV2 to TRBJ1-1; D is perhaps TRBD1 (5 bases). This CDR3 comprises 15 residues. The germline V and J ends were trimmed by 8 bases and 0 bases, with 16 bases remaining between them. From germline, CDR1 is SNHLY and CDR2 FYNNEI. The CDR3 bases are TGTGCCAGCTACTTTCGGGGCAGCCTGAACACTGAAGCTTTCTTT. Amino acid sequence: CASYFRGSLNTEAFF.

The chain uses TRBV4-2 and TRBJ1-1; possibly TRBD1 for D (6 bases). Germline values: CDR1 LGHNA, CDR2 YNFKEQ. Trimming shortened V by 3 bases and J by 4 bases, and 18 bases separated the two germline ends. CDR3 length: 16 amino acids. CDR3 amino acids: CASSQNRVLDSTEAFF. DNA of the CDR3: TGTGCCAGCAGCCAGAACAGGGTTTTGGATAGCACTGAAGCTTTCTTT.

As for this clone: The sample holds other DNA sequences that translate to the same CDR3. This chain connects TRBV10-2 to TRBJ2-3; TRBD2 matches at 11 bases. Germline V gene data show CDR1 as WSHSY and CDR2 as SAAADI. J was trimmed by 3 bases and V by 0 bases; bases with no gene match: 2. This CDR3 has 16 residues. CDR3 region: CASSESLAGETDTQYF. The CDR3 DNA reads as TGCGCCAGCAGTGAGTCACTAGCGGGAGAAACAGATACGCAGTATTTT.

This chain connects TRBV12-5 to TRBJ1-2, with TRBD1 identical over 8 bases. The CDR3 length is 16 residues. Per the germline V gene, CDR1 is LGHNT and CDR2 is FRNRAP. V trimming: 2 bases; J trimming: 4 bases; junction bases outside the gene matches: 9. The chain's CDR3 is CASGLPPDRAPYGYTF. The CDR3 region has the DNA TGTGCTAGTGGTTTGCCCCCGGACAGGGCCCCCTATGGCTACACCTTC.

V gene TRBV6-1 combines with J gene TRBJ2-1; D not resolved. This CDR3 has 13 residues. V shed 8 bases and J shed 3 bases, with 11 bases lying between them. In germline, CDR1 is MNHNS, CDR2 SASEGT. As DNA, the CDR3 is TGTGCCAGCCTAACGAAGAACTACAATGAGCAGTTCTTC. Translating it yields CASLTKNYNEQFF.

The chain combines TRBV7-2 with TRBJ2-7; no firm D call. Germline V gene lookup returns CDR1 SGHTA and CDR2 FQGNSA. The germline V and J ends were trimmed by 2 bases and 3 bases, with 11 bases remaining between them. The CDR3 contains 14 residues. CDR3 protein: CASSLSNLDYEQYF. CDR3 in DNA: TGTGCCAGCAGCTTATCGAACCTAGACTACGAGCAGTACTTC.

The chain employs TRBV6-5 and TRBJ2-7, with TRBD1 identical over 8 bases. The V gene end was trimmed by 0 bases and the J gene end by 0 bases; junction bases not matched to a gene: 4. The CDR3 has 16 residues. Germline V gives CDR1 MNHEY, CDR2 SVGAGI. CDR3 sequence: CASSYSTGVSSYEQYF. In DNA form, the CDR3 reads TGTGCCAGCAGTTACTCGACAGGGGTTAGCTCCTACGAGCAGTACTTC.

J is TRBJ2-3 and V is TRBV2; no reliable D call. The CDR3 is made up of 15 amino acids. Germline-derived CDR1 and CDR2 are SNHLY and FYNNEI. V lost 4 bases, J lost 4 bases, and 15 bases lay in between. CDR3 sequence: CASSGGFQVADTQYF. CDR3 nucleotides: TGTGCCAGCAGTGGCGGCTTTCAGGTGGCAGATACGCAGTATTTT.